This TCR beta chain was captured by sequencing in a study of cytomegalovirus exposure and HLA in healthy donors. The PCR was carried out with 60 Vbeta primers and 13 Jbeta primers. Here immunoSEQ multiplex PCR was the method, and the copy in TCRdb shows in-frame clones only, minus some. This sample yields 95,000 to 150,000 clones, of which over 80% are seen a single time; more than 0.2% belongs to the top ten. With 5 bases removed from V and 4 bases from J, the gap between germline ends came to 19 bases. Per germline, CDR1 SGDLS and CDR2 YYNGEE. This CDR3 comprises 15 residues. Sequencing was carried out using PBMCs. The source of this sequence is a man aged 50 to 59 in good health and CMV-seronegative. The chain links TRBV9 to TRBJ2-7; a possible D gene is TRBD1 (8 bases). The CDR3 sequence: CASSEQGGGFYEQYF. The CDR3 DNA reads as TGTGCCAGCAGTGAACAGGGGGGGGGCTTTTACGAGCAGTACTTC.